These T cell receptor beta chains were read from a single sample in a study of glioma-infiltrating T cells after dendritic cell vaccination. TCRdb's table, derived via immunoSEQ multiplex PCR, lists solely in-frame clones and lacks some. The sample has about 58,000 clones; approximately 80% are singletons. The sample in question was blood, obtained after dendritic cell vaccination. The receptors shown here come from a human donor with glioblastoma. The CDR3 runs from the conserved cysteine through the conserved F or W. D genes are given only for firm matches. Clone size is stated in some rows and not others, as once, few, many or a class when expanded.

TRBD1 TRBJ2-2 TRBV11-3 - CASSLISGQGTGELFF TGTGCCAGCAGCTTAATCTCGGGACAGGGCACCGGGGAGCTGTTTTTT
TRBD2 TRBJ2-1 TRBV27 - CASSLLAGDPNEQFF TGTGCCAGCAGTTTACTAGCGGGGGACCCCAATGAGCAGTTCTTC
TRBD1 TRBJ1-2 TRBV11-3 - CASSPGQALYGYTF TGTGCCAGCAGCCCCGGACAGGCGTTATATGGCTACACCTTC
- TRBJ2-7 TRBV1 - CTLSPASGFYEQYF TGCACCCTCAGCCCCGCTAGCGGGTTCTACGAGCAGTACTTC
- TRBJ1-1 TRBV27 - CASRVGGNTEAFF TGTGCCAGCAGGGTAGGGGGGAACACTGAAGCTTTCTTT
- TRBJ1-3 TRBV6-5 - CASSYGGAGNTIYF TGTGCCAGCAGTTACGGGGGGGCTGGAAACACCATATATTTT
TRBD2 TRBJ2-5 TRBV5-1 - CASSLGTSGPGYF TGCGCCAGCAGCTTGGGGACTAGCGGCCCGGGGTACTTC
- TRBJ1-2 TRBV18 - CASSPREGSVDYGYTF TGTGCCAGCTCACCACGTGAGGGATCGGTAGACTATGGCTACACCTTC
- TRBJ1-1 TRBV19 - CAGPGHPVGNTEAFF TGTGCCGGCCCGGGACATCCCGTCGGGAACACTGAAGCTTTCTTT
TRBD2 TRBJ2-5 TRBV29-1 few CSGRLAVDSGTQYF TGCAGCGGTCGACTAGCGGTCGATTCGGGGACCCAGTACTTC
- TRBJ1-2 TRBV19 once CASSILEDANYGYTF TGTGCCAGTAGTATTCTGGAGGATGCTAACTATGGCTACACCTTC